The 8 T cell receptor beta chains given below trace back to one sample, sequenced in a study of blood T cell repertoires in COVID-19 (dated by TCRdb to about 2020). Library generation was performed with the immunoSEQ multiplex PCR assay. TCRdb obtained this table from immuneACCESS and retained in-frame rearrangements with V and J assigned. These tables miss some clones; where compared with another copy, unresolved V genes account for less than half of the shortfall, and the remainder is unexplained. The sample table records roughly 340,000 clones; more than 75% of these occur just once. Of the sample, around 6% is held by the ten largest clones. The sample consisted of peripheral blood. The source is a woman aged 45-60 years with COVID-19, enrolled during active disease.

This chain links TRBV6-5 with TRBJ2-5; a possible D gene is TRBD2 (5 bases). Germline assignment: CDR1 MNHEY and CDR2 SVGAGI. The CDR3 covers 14 residues. The V end lost 4 bases, the J end lost 2 bases, and 11 bases lay between the germline ends. In DNA form, the CDR3 reads TGTGCCAGCAGTTTCCGATCGGGACAAGAGACCCAGTACTTC. Amino acid sequence: CASSFRSGQETQYF.

This chain uses TRBV6-2 or TRBV6-3 with TRBJ1-6; 7 positions agree with TRBD1. The CDR3 length is 14 residues. Germline-derived CDR1 and CDR2 are MNHEY and SVGEGT. Unmatched junction bases numbered 6, after V lost 6 bases and J lost 7 bases. This chain's CDR3 is CASSLTGRNSPLHF. The DNA of the CDR3 is TGTGCCAGCAGCCTGACAGGGCGGAATTCACCCCTCCACTTT.

V is TRBV5-1 and J is TRBJ2-3; 9 bases map to TRBD2. V dropped 4 bases and J dropped 3; count of bases not matched to a gene: 15. Germline-derived CDR1 and CDR2 are SGHRS and YFSETQ. The CDR3 has 18 amino acids. The CDR3 region has the DNA TGCGCCAGCAGCACCCGGCCGGTAGCGGGAGTCTTAACAGATACGCAGTATTTT. Residues: CASSTRPVAGVLTDTQYF.

This rearrangement joins TRBV11-2 to TRBJ2-4; 10 bases match TRBD2. The CDR3 length is 17 residues. V was clipped by 5 bases and J by 5 bases; unmatched bases: 12. CDR1 and CDR2 from the germline V gene are SGHAT and FQNNGV. The CDR3 loop reads CASSVRPGLARENIQYF. The DNA for the CDR3 is TGTGCCAGCAGCGTGCGACCGGGACTAGCGAGGGAAAACATTCAGTACTTC.

The chain carries TRBV12-5 and TRBJ1-1, with TRBD1 identical over 7 bases. The V and J ends lost 7 bases and 1 base, in that order; junction bases with no gene match: 6. Germline assignment: CDR1 LGHNT and CDR2 FRNRAP. The CDR3 totals 14 residues. The CDR3 sequence is CASEQGPRNTEAFF. Here the CDR3 DNA reads TGTGCTAGTGAACAGGGGCCGAGGAACACTGAAGCTTTCTTT.

V usage is TRBV12-3 or TRBV12-4 and J usage is TRBJ2-3, with 7 bases identical to TRBD2. The length of the CDR3 is 13 residues. V was clipped by 6 bases and J by 4 bases; unmatched bases: 4. The CDR3 DNA follows: TGTGCCAGCAGCTTGCGGGGGTCAGATACGCAGTATTTT. This translates into CASSLRGSDTQYF.

The genes are TRBV30 and TRBJ1-2; maybe TRBD1 (5 bases). V gave up 5 bases and J gave up 3 bases, with 10 bases separating them. Germline assignment: CDR1 GTSNPN and CDR2 SVGIG (reference sequence). The CDR3 is made up of 12 amino acids. The CDR3, as DNA: TGTGCCTGGGCTTGGGGCCACTATGGCTACACCTTC. This encodes CAWAWGHYGYTF.

This chain uses TRBV4-1 with TRBJ1-3; TRBD1 aligns across 9 bases. Germline-derived CDR1 and CDR2 are MGHRA and YSYEKL. The trim removed 3 bases at V and 4 bases at J, leaving 10 bases unmatched. This CDR3 has 17 amino acids. The CDR3 here is CASSQNSGTGSGNTIYF. The CDR3 region has the DNA TGCGCCAGCAGCCAGAATTCCGGGACAGGGAGCGGAAACACCATATATTTT.